This is a list of T cell receptor beta chains from one sample in a study of blood T cell repertoires in COVID-19. TCRdb keeps only in-frame clones here, not all; method: immunoSEQ multiplex PCR. The table lists a few hundred thousand clones, around 89% of them singletons. Sequencing was carried out using PBMCs or T cells enriched from blood (not recorded which). The receptors originated from a woman aged 25 to 39 who had recovered from COVID-19. Both conserved end residues are part of each CDR3. A D gene is named only where the DNA matches it firmly. Only some rows state a clone size, as once, few, many or a class for expanded clones.

J gene,D gene,clone size,V gene,CDR3 length,CDR3 DNA,CDR3 protein
TRBJ2-1,TRBD2,.,TRBV19,14,TGTGCCAGTACGGGCCGCCGGGAGGGGTATGAGCAGTTCTTC,CASTGRREGYEQFF
TRBJ1-1,TRBD1,.,TRBV9,16,TGTGCCAGCAGCGTTCAGGGGGGGACAGGGAACACTGAAGCTTTCTTT,CASSVQGGTGNTEAFF
TRBJ2-2,TRBD2,.,TRBV9,15,TGTGCCAGCAGCGTAGAAGCGGGAGGAACCGGGGAGCTGTTTTTT,CASSVEAGGTGELFF
TRBJ1-5,TRBD1,.,TRBV2,15,TGTGCCAGCAGTGAAGCCAGGGGGGACAATCAGCCCCAGCATTTT,CASSEARGDNQPQHF
TRBJ1-2,TRBD1,.,TRBV5-5,15,TGTGCCAGCAGCCCGGTTCCCGGGACAGGGGATGGCTACACCTTC,CASSPVPGTGDGYTF
TRBJ2-6,.,.,TRBV19,14,TGTGCCAGCCTTCCTTTCTCTGGGGCCAACGTCCTGACTTTC,CASLPFSGANVLTF
TRBJ1-2,TRBD1,.,TRBV27,18,TGTGCCAGCAGTTTTATAACAGGGGGCGGCACTACTAACTATGGCTACACCTTC,CASSFITGGGTTNYGYTF
TRBJ2-3,TRBD2,.,TRBV27,15,TGTGCCAGCAGGTTGACTAGCGGGAGAACAGATACGCAGTATTTT,CASRLTSGRTDTQYF
TRBJ2-1,.,.,TRBV27,14,TGTGCCAGCACCCTGACAGGTTACTACAATGAGCAGTTCTTC,CASTLTGYYNEQFF
TRBJ1-1,.,once,TRBV9,14,TGTGCCAGCAGCGTAGAACCGGTGGACACTGAAGCTTTCTTT,CASSVEPVDTEAFF
TRBJ1-2,TRBD1,.,TRBV29-1,11,TGCAGCGTGACCGACAGGGGGGGCTACACCTTC,CSVTDRGGYTF
TRBJ1-3,.,.,TRBV11-3,16,TGTGCCAGCAGCCCACGGGGGACCAACTCTGGAAACACCATATATTTT,CASSPRGTNSGNTIYF
TRBJ2-1,.,.,TRBV9,14,TGTGCCAGCAGCACCCGCGGGGATTACAATGAGCAGTTCTTC,CASSTRGDYNEQFF
TRBJ2-1,.,.,TRBV7-6,14,TGTGCCAGCAGCTCCCCGACTAGTTACAATGAGCAGTTCTTC,CASSSPTSYNEQFF
TRBJ2-7,.,.,TRBV5-4,13,TGTGCCAGCAGCGGGGGGTCTCAGTACGAGCAGTACTTC,CASSGGSQYEQYF
TRBJ2-2,TRBD2,.,TRBV9,15,TGTGCCAGCAGCCTTAGCGGGAGGAACACCGGGGAGCTGTTTTTT,CASSLSGRNTGELFF
TRBJ1-2,.,.,TRBV3-1/TRBV3-2,16,TGTGCCAGCAGCCAAGACCCGGGACATACGAACTATGGCTACACCTTC,CASSQDPGHTNYGYTF
TRBJ2-5,TRBD2,.,TRBV4-1,16,TGCGCCAGCAGCCAAGCGTGGACTAGCGGGAGAGAGACCCAGTACTTC,CASSQAWTSGRETQYF
TRBJ1-2,.,.,TRBV5-8,13,TGTGCCAGCAGCCGGCCCCGGGGGAGGGGCTACACCTTC,CASSRPRGRGYTF
TRBJ2-1,TRBD2,.,TRBV7-9,16,TGTGCCAGCAGTCCCCCAGCGGGAAGCTCCTACAATGAGCAGTTCTTC,CASSPPAGSSYNEQFF
TRBJ2-2,TRBD1,.,TRBV11-3,19,TGTGCCAGCAGCTCCAAGGGGGTCTGGGGACAGGCGGACACCGGGGAGCTGTTTTTT,CASSSKGVWGQADTGELFF
TRBJ2-3,TRBD1,.,TRBV7-2,15,TGTGCCAGCAGCTCACGGACAGGGGGCACAGATACGCAGTATTTT,CASSSRTGGTDTQYF
TRBJ2-5,.,once,TRBV7-2,14,TGTGCCAGCAGCTTAGTTCGGGACCAAGAGACCCAGTACTTC,CASSLVRDQETQYF
TRBJ1-2,TRBD1,.,TRBV7-8,15,TGTGCCAGCAGCTCCCCCCGGACAGGATGGAGGGGCTACACCTTC,CASSSPRTGWRGYTF
TRBJ1-3,TRBD1,.,TRBV7-2,15,TGTGCCAGCAGCTTAATAGCAGGGGGTGGAAACACCATATATTTT,CASSLIAGGGNTIYF
TRBJ2-7,TRBD2,once,TRBV4-2,15,TGTGCCAGCAGCCCTACTGGCGGGAGTGGGTACGAGCAGTACTTC,CASSPTGGSGYEQYF
TRBJ1-2,TRBD1,.,TRBV9,15,TGTGCCAGCAGCCTCGGACAGGGATCGGGCTATGGCTACACCTTC,CASSLGQGSGYGYTF
TRBJ1-5,TRBD1,.,TRBV6-5,15,TGTGCCAGCAAGAGTGGACAGGTCGTCAATCAGCCCCAGCATTTT,CASKSGQVVNQPQHF
TRBJ1-3,TRBD1,.,TRBV7-8,15,TGTGCCAGCAGCCTACACAGGGGCTCTGGAAACACCATATATTTT,CASSLHRGSGNTIYF
TRBJ1-1,.,.,TRBV4-2,14,TGTGCCAGCAGCCAACAAGACAGGACAAATGAAGCTTTCTTT,CASSQQDRTNEAFF
TRBJ1-1,TRBD1,.,TRBV13,15,TGTGCCAGCAGCTTATTTTGGGACAGGGTCGTTGAAGCTTTCTTT,CASSLFWDRVVEAFF
TRBJ2-3,TRBD1,once,TRBV24-1,16,TGTGCCACCAGTGAGGTTAGGACAGGGGGGACAGATACGCAGTATTTT,CATSEVRTGGTDTQYF
TRBJ2-4,.,.,TRBV7-9,14,TGTGCCAGCAGCTTTCAGGGGCTGTGGGACATTCAGTACTTC,CASSFQGLWDIQYF
TRBJ1-1,TRBD1,.,TRBV7-2,16,TGTGCCAGCAGCTTAGGGGACAGGGGTTGGGACACTGAAGCTTTCTTT,CASSLGDRGWDTEAFF
TRBJ2-7,TRBD1,once,TRBV7-3,17,TGTGCCAGCAGCTTAGGTGGAGCGCCGGGACAGGGGGCCGTGCAGTACTTC,CASSLGGAPGQGAVQYF
TRBJ2-1,.,.,TRBV29-1,12,TGCAGCGTTGAAGATCGCCAGAATGAGCAGTTCTTC,CSVEDRQNEQFF
TRBJ1-2,.,.,TRBV7-3,14,TGTGCCAGCACCCAGAATCCGCGGACGGGGGGCTACACCTTC,CASTQNPRTGGYTF
TRBJ2-3,TRBD1,.,TRBV5-1,15,TGCGCCAGCAGCTTGTTAACAGGGGCCACAGATACGCAGTATTTT,CASSLLTGATDTQYF
TRBJ1-3,TRBD1,.,TRBV28,14,TGTGCCAGCAGTGCGGGACAGGGGTCCAACACCATATATTTT,CASSAGQGSNTIYF
TRBJ1-4,.,once,TRBV30,13,TGTGCCTGGAGTAGCGGAGCGGATGAAAAACTGTTTTTT,CAWSSGADEKLFF
TRBJ2-5,TRBD1,.,TRBV6-5,14,TGTGCCAGCAGTCAGGGGACAGACCAAGAGACCCAGTACTTC,CASSQGTDQETQYF
TRBJ2-1,.,.,TRBV5-1,13,TGCGCCAGCAGCTTGGGATGGGAGGCTGAGCAGTTCTTC,CASSLGWEAEQFF
TRBJ2-1,TRBD1,.,TRBV5-6,15,TGTGCCAGCTATGGCTCCGGGACAGGCGGGTATGAGCAGTTCTTC,CASYGSGTGGYEQFF
TRBJ2-3,TRBD2,.,TRBV4-3,16,TGCGCCAGCAGCTACTTAGCGGGAGGATTGACAGATACGCAGTATTTT,CASSYLAGGLTDTQYF
TRBJ2-3,TRBD1,.,TRBV5-1,19,TGCGCCAGCAGCTTGGCCCGGGACGCCGGGACAGGGACGACAGATACGCAGTATTTT,CASSLARDAGTGTTDTQYF
TRBJ2-5,.,.,TRBV11-3,15,TGTGCCAGCAGCTTAGGGACATTTCGAACGGAGACCCAGTACTTC,CASSLGTFRTETQYF
TRBJ2-1,.,.,TRBV19,16,TGTGCCAGTAGTATAGACCCCTGGGGCTTATACAATGAGCAGTTCTTC,CASSIDPWGLYNEQFF
TRBJ2-6,.,.,TRBV19,15,TGTGCCAGTAGGGTACACCTCTCTGGGGCCAACGTCCTGACTTTC,CASRVHLSGANVLTF
TRBJ2-2,.,.,TRBV7-9,14,TGTGCCAGCAGCCCCGGGACAATGACCGGGGAGCTGTTTTTT,CASSPGTMTGELFF
TRBJ1-5,.,.,TRBV7-8,20,TGTGCCAGCAGCTTAGAAAGGGGATATATTCTATCGGGGGAGGATCAGCCCCAGCATTTT,CASSLERGYILSGEDQPQHF
TRBJ2-7,TRBD2,.,TRBV2,15,TGTGCCAGCTCCCCCGAGGTAGCGGGAGTGAACGAGCAGTACTTC,CASSPEVAGVNEQYF
TRBJ2-1,.,.,TRBV4-3,14,TGCGCCAGCAGCCAAGGACTAGATAACAATGAGCAGTTCTTC,CASSQGLDNNEQFF
TRBJ2-7,.,once,TRBV15,13,TGTGCCACCAGCTCTAGCCGCTACTACGAGCAGTACTTC,CATSSSRYYEQYF